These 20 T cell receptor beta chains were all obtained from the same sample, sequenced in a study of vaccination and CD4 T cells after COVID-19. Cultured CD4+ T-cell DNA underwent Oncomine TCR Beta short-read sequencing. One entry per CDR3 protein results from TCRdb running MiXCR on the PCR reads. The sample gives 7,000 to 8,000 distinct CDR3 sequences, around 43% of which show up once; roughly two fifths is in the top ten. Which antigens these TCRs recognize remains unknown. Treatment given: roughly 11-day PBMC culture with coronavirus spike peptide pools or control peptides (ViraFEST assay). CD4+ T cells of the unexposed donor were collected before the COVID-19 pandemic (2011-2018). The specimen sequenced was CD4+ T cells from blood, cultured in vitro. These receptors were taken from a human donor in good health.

The CDR3 loop reads CASRQDINSPLHF. In nucleotides, the CDR3 is TGTGCCAGCCGACAGGACATTAATTCACCCCTCCACTTT. V and J are TRBV5-4 and TRBJ1-6; TRBD1 might be the D (6 bases). The CDR3 runs to 13 residues. Trimming pared 7 bases from V and 6 bases from J, leaving 11 bases between. CDR1 is SGHNT and CDR2 is YYREEE in the germline V gene (reference sequence).

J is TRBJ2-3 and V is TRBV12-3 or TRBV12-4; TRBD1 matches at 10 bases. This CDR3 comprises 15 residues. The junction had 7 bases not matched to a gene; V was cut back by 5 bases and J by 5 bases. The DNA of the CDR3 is TGTGCCAGCAGTCCCGACAGGGGGCGAGGAGATACGCAGTATTTT. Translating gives CASSPDRGRGDTQYF.

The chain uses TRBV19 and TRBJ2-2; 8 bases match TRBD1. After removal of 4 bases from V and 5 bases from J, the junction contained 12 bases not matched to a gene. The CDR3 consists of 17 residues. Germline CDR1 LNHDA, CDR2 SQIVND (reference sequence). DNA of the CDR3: TGTGCCAGTAGTACTCGGCAGTCAGGGGGCGGGACCGGGGAGCTGTTTTTT. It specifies CASSTRQSGGGTGELFF. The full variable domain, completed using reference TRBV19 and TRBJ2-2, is DGGITQSPKYLFRKEGQNVTLSCEQNLNHDAMYWYRQDPGQGLRLIYYSQIVNDFQKGDIAEGYSVSREKKESFPLTVTSAQKNPTAFYLCASSTRQSGGGTGELFFGEGSRLTVL.

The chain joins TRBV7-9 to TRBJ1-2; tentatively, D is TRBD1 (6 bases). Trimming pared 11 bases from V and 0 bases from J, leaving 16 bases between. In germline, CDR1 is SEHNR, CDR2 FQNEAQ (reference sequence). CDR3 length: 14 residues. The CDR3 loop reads CAGGAGAANYGYTF. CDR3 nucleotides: TGTGCCGGCGGGGCAGGGGCCGCTAACTATGGCTACACCTTC.

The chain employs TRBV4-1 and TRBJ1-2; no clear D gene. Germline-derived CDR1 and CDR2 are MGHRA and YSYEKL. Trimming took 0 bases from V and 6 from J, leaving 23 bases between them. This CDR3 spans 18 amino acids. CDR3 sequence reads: CASSQEGWTFLDPNGYTF. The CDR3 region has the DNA TGCGCCAGCAGCCAAGAGGGGTGGACGTTCCTAGACCCTAATGGCTACACCTTC.

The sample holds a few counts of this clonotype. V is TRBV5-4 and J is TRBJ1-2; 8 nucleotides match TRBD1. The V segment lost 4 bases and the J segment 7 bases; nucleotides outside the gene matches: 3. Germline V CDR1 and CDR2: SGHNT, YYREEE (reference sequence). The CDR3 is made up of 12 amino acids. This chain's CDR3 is CASSLQGGGYTF. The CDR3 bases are TGTGCCAGCAGCCTACAGGGGGGTGGCTACACCTTC.

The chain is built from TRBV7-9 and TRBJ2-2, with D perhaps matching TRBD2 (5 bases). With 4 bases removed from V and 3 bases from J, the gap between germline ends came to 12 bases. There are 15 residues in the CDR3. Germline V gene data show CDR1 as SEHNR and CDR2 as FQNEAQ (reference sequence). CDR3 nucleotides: TGTGCCAGCAGCTCAGTGTCGGGGTACACCGGGGAGCTGTTTTTT. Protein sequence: CASSSVSGYTGELFF. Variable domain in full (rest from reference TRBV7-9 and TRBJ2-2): DTGVSQNPRHKITKRGQNVTFRCDPISEHNRLYWYRQTLGQGPEFLTYFQNEAQLEKSRLLSDRFSAERPKGSFSTLEIQRTEQGDSAMYLCASSSVSGYTGELFFGEGSRLTVL.

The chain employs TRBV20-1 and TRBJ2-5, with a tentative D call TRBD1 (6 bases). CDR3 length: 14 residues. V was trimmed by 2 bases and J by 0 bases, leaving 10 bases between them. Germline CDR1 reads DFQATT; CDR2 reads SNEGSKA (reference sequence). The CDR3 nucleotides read TGCAGTGCTAGAATCTGGACAGACCAAGAGACCCAGTACTTC. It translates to CSARIWTDQETQYF.

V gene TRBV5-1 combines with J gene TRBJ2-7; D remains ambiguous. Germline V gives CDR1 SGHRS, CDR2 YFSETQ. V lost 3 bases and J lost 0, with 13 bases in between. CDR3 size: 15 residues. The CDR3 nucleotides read TGCGCCAGCAGCTCTCAAACAGTGGCCTCCTACGAGCAGTACTTC. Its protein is CASSSQTVASYEQYF.

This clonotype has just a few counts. CDR3 DNA sequence: TGTGCCAGCAGCAAACTAGCGGGAACGAACACCGGGGAGCTGTTTTTT. This gives the protein CASSKLAGTNTGELFF. The gene calls are TRBV21-1 and TRBJ2-2; the table's D call of TRBD2 was not tested on the DNA. TRBV21-1 is shown as a pseudogene. This CDR3 spans 16 amino acids.

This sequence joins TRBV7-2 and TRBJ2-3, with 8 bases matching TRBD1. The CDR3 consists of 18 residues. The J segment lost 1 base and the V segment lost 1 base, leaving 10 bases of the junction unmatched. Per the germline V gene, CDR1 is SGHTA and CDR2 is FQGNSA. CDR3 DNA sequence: TGTGCCAGCAGCTTAGGGACAGGGTATGATTTCGGCACAGATACGCAGTATTTT. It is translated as CASSLGTGYDFGTDTQYF.

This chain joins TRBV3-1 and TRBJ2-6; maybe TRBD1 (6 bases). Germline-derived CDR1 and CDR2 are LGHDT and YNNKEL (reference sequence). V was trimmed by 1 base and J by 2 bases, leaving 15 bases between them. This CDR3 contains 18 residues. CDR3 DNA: TGTGCCAGCAGCCAAGGACCCACAGGGTACGCTGGGGCCAACGTCCTGACTTTC. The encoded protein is CASSQGPTGYAGANVLTF.

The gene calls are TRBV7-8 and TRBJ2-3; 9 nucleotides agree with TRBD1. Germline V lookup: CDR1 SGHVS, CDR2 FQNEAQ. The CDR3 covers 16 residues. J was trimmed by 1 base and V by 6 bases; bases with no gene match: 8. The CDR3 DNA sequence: TGTGCCAGCAGTCAAAAACGGACAGGGGGCACAGATACGCAGTATTTT. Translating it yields CASSQKRTGGTDTQYF.

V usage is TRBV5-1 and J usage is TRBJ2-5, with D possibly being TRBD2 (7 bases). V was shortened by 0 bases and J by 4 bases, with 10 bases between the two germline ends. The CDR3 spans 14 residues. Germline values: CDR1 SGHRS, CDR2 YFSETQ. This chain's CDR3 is CASSLDRGAETQYF. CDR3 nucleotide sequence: TGCGCCAGCAGCTTGGATCGGGGGGCAGAGACCCAGTACTTC.

The CDR3 loop is CATSGLGAGYNEQFF. CDR3 coding DNA: TGTGCCACCAGTGGCCTGGGGGCAGGGTACAATGAGCAGTTCTTC. The chain uses TRBV24-1 and TRBJ2-1; TRBD1 might be the D (6 bases). CDR3 size: 15 residues. V was clipped by 5 bases and J by 4 bases, with 14 bases between them. CDR1 and CDR2 from the germline V gene are KGHDR and SFDVKD.

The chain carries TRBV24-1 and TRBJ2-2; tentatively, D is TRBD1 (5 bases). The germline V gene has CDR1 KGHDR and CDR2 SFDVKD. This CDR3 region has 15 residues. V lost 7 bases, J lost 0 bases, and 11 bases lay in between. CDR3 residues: CATSVGAPNTGELFF. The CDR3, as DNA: TGTGCCACCAGCGTAGGGGCCCCGAACACCGGGGAGCTGTTTTTT.

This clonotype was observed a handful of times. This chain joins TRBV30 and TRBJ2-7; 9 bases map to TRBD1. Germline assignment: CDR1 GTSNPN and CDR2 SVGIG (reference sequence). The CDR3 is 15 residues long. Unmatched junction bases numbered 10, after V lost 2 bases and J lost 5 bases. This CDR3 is CAWSLGDRVDHEQYF. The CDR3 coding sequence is TGTGCCTGGAGTTTGGGGGACAGGGTAGACCACGAGCAGTACTTC.

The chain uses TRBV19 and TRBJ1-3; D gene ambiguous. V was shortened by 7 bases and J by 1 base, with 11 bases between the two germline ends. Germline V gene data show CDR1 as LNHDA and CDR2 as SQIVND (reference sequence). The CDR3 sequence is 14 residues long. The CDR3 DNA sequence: TGTGCCAGTACCCAACGCCAGTCTGGAAACACCATATATTTT. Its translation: CASTQRQSGNTIYF.

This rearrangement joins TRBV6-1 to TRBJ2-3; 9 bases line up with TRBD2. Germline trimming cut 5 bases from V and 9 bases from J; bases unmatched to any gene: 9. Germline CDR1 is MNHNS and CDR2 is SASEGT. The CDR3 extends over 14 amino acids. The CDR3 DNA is TGTGCCAGCAGTCCGACATCGAGCGGGGGGACGCAGTATTTT. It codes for CASSPTSSGGTQYF.

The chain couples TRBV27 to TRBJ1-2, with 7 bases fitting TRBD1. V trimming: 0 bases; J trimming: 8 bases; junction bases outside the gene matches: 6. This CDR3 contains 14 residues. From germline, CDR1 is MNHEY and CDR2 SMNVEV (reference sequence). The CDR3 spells CASSLSSTGYGYTF. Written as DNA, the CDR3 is TGTGCCAGCAGTTTATCTTCGACAGGGTACGGCTACACCTTC.